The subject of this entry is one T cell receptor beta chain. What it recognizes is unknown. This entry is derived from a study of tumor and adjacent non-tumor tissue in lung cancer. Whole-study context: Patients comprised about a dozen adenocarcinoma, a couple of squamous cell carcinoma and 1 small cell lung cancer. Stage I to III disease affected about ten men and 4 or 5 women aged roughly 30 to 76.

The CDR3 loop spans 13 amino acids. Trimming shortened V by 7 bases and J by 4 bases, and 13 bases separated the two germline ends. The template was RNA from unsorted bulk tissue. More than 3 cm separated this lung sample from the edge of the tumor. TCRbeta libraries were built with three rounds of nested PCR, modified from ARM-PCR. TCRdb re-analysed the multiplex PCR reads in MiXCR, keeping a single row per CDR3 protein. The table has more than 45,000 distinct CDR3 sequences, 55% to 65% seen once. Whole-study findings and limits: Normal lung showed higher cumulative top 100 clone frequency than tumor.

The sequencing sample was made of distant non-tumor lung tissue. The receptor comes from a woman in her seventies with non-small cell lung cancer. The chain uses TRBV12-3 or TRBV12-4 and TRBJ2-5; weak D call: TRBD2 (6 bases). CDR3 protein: CASNLLAGETQYF. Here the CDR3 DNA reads TGTGCCAGCAATCTACTAGCTGGAGAGACCCAGTACTTC.